The next 19 T cell receptor beta chains were all read from a single sample in a study of T cells after posttransplantation cyclophosphamide. Method: immunoSEQ multiplex PCR; TCRdb's copy keeps in-frame clones and lacks some. The sample records 25,000 to 30,000 clones, more than 80% being singletons. Sequenced material: PBMCs. These receptors were collected from a man in his fifties or sixties.

The V gene is TRBV6-1, the J gene TRBJ2-7; 8 positions agree with TRBD2. Germline V gene lookup returns CDR1 MNHNS and CDR2 SASEGT. The CDR3 is 15 residues long. With 8 bases clipped from V and 2 bases from J, the junction kept 11 bases outside the gene matches. CDR3 in DNA: TGTGCCAGCGATGGGAGAATAGCGGGGACCTACGAGCAGTACTTC. Its protein is CASDGRIAGTYEQYF.

The chain's CDR3 is CASSLYVNTEAFF. The CDR3 DNA reads as TGTGCCAGCAGCTTGTATGTTAACACTGAAGCTTTCTTT. The gene calls are TRBV5-8 and TRBJ1-1; D gene ambiguous. This CDR3 is 13 amino acids long. Germline CDR1 is SGHTS and CDR2 is YDEGEE. Deletions cut 1 base from V and 2 bases from J, with 6 bases between.

CDR3 coding DNA: TGTGCCAGCAGTTTAGGGAGCGGGGTAGGCAAGACCCAGTACTTC. It specifies CASSLGSGVGKTQYF. The rearrangement links TRBV27 to TRBJ2-5; 7 nucleotides agree with TRBD2. The CDR3 spans 15 residues. With V trimmed by 2 bases and J by 6 bases, 9 bases remained unmatched. Per germline, CDR1 MNHEY and CDR2 SMNVEV (reference sequence).

The chain recombines TRBV11-3 with TRBJ2-3; 10 bases are a match to TRBD2. The CDR3 has 17 residues. Trimming at V came to 0 bases and at J to 5 bases, leaving 8 bases not matched to a gene. In germline, CDR1 is SGHNT, CDR2 YENEEA. The CDR3 DNA is TGTGCCAGCAGCTTAGATACTAGCGGGACCCCGCGAGATACGCAGTATTTT. Protein sequence: CASSLDTSGTPRDTQYF. Supplemented by reference TRBV11-3 and TRBJ2-3, the full variable domain reads EAGVVQSPRYKIIEKKQPVAFWCNPISGHNTLYWYLQNLGQGPELLIRYENEEAVDDSQLPKDRFSAERLKGVDSTLKIQPAELGDSAVYLCASSLDTSGTPRDTQYFGPGTRLTVL.

This chain connects TRBV30 to TRBJ2-7; tentatively, D is TRBD2 (5 bases). CDR3 length equals 14 residues. Trimming cost V 4 bases and J 1 base, with 14 bases left between them. The germline V gene encodes CDR1 GTSNPN and CDR2 SVGIG (reference sequence). CDR3 amino acids: CAWKADLRSYEQYF. CDR3 nucleotide sequence: TGTGCCTGGAAAGCGGACCTGAGATCCTACGAGCAGTACTTC.

V is TRBV5-1 and J is TRBJ1-4; D is unclear. The V gene lost 3 bases and the J gene lost 7 bases, with 10 bases spanning the gap. The CDR3 spans 13 residues. Germline V gene sequence: CDR1 SGHRS, CDR2 YFSETQ. DNA for the CDR3: TGCGCCAGCAGCTCCACTGTATTTGAAAAACTGTTTTTT. It is translated as CASSSTVFEKLFF. Using reference TRBV5-1 and TRBJ1-4 for the parts outside the CDR3, the full variable domain is KAGVTQTPRYLIKTRGQQVTLSCSPISGHRSVSWYQQTPGQGLQFLFEYFSETQRNKGNFPGRFSGRQFSNSRSEMNVSTLELGDSALYLCASSSTVFEKLFFGSGTQLSVL.

This chain links TRBV10-3 with TRBJ2-5, with no clear D. The CDR3 is 16 residues long. CDR1 and CDR2 from the germline V gene are ENHRY and SYGVKD. The V end lost 0 bases, the J end lost 0 bases, and 11 bases lay between the germline ends. The CDR3 spells CAISESRRSYQETQYF. CDR3 nucleotide sequence: TGTGCCATCAGTGAGTCGCGGCGGTCGTACCAAGAGACCCAGTACTTC.

The gene calls are TRBV5-4 and TRBJ1-1; no reliable D call. The V end lost 3 bases, the J end lost 1 base, and 10 bases lay between the germline ends. The CDR3 loop spans 14 amino acids. Germline V gene sequence: CDR1 SGHNT, CDR2 YYREEE (reference sequence). CDR3 sequence: CASSWPGKNTEAFF. For the CDR3, the DNA is TGTGCCAGCAGCTGGCCCGGGAAGAACACTGAAGCTTTCTTT.

The V and J genes are TRBV4-2 and TRBJ1-6; 7 bases match TRBD1. Germline V gene data show CDR1 as LGHNA and CDR2 as YNFKEQ. This CDR3 spans 14 amino acids. V trimming: 4 bases; J trimming: 7 bases; junction bases outside the gene matches: 4. The CDR3 region has the DNA TGTGCCAGCAGCCTCACAGGGGACAATTCACCCCTCCACTTT. It translates to CASSLTGDNSPLHF.

The gene calls are TRBV29-1 and TRBJ2-1; D unresolved. Per the germline V gene, CDR1 is SQVTM and CDR2 is ANQGSEA. The CDR3 consists of 12 residues. The V and J ends lost 4 bases and 0 bases respectively, with 4 bases between them. CDR3 nucleotides: TGCAGCGTTGGGAGCTCCTACAATGAGCAGTTCTTC. Amino acid sequence: CSVGSSYNEQFF.

On this clone itself: Other DNA sequences from this sample encode an identical CDR3 as well. The chain uses TRBV6-5 and TRBJ1-3; the D gene is possibly TRBD1 (6 bases). CDR1 is MNHEY and CDR2 is SVGAGI in the germline V gene. The length of the CDR3 is 12 residues. The V end was cut by 6 bases, the J end by 4 bases, with 7 bases between. Written as DNA, the CDR3 is TGTGCCAGCAGAGGACAGGGAAACACCATATATTTT. Translation: CASRGQGNTIYF.

This chain links TRBV11-2 with TRBJ2-5; 8 bases map to TRBD2. Trimming at V came to 6 bases and at J to 9 bases, leaving 9 bases not matched to a gene. The CDR3 has 13 amino acids. Germline values: CDR1 SGHAT, CDR2 FQNNGV. The CDR3 DNA follows: TGTGCCAGCAGAACCGGGACTAGATCGTCCCAGTACTTC. This translates into CASRTGTRSSQYF.

The CDR3 DNA is TGCGCCAGCAGCCCCCTTTCCAACACTGAAGCTTTCTTT. As protein: CASSPLSNTEAFF. The chain recombines TRBV5-1 with TRBJ1-1; D not resolved. The V gene lost 4 bases and the J gene lost 2 bases, with 9 bases spanning the gap. The germline V gene encodes CDR1 SGHRS and CDR2 YFSETQ. CDR3 length equals 13 residues.

This chain connects TRBV5-1 to TRBJ2-7; possibly TRBD2 for D (5 bases). Germline CDR1 SGHRS, CDR2 YFSETQ. V dropped 0 bases and J dropped 4 bases, with 14 bases sitting between them. CDR3 length equals 15 residues. In DNA, the CDR3 is TGCGCCAGCAGCTTGGGCGGGTTAAGATCATACGAGCAGTACTTC. It codes for CASSLGGLRSYEQYF.

The chain recombines TRBV28 with TRBJ2-2; D is unclear. The CDR3 totals 11 residues. Trimming took off 8 bases at V and 8 bases at J, with 9 bases between the two ends. Germline V gene sequence: CDR1 MDHEN, CDR2 SYDVKM. The CDR3 loop is CASGLAGELFF. The CDR3 DNA is TGTGCCAGCGGGTTAGCAGGGGAGCTGTTTTTT.

The rearrangement links TRBV28 to TRBJ1-4, with 7 bases identical to TRBD1. Germline V CDR1 and CDR2: MDHEN, SYDVKM. The CDR3 spans 15 residues. Unmatched junction bases numbered 9, after V lost 4 bases and J lost 7 bases. CDR3 loop: CASSSDRTRVEKLFF. CDR3 nucleotides: TGTGCCAGCAGTTCGGACAGGACCAGAGTTGAAAAACTGTTTTTT.

The chain has TRBV5-4 and TRBJ2-5, with D possibly matching TRBD1 (7 bases). The germline V gene has CDR1 SGHNT and CDR2 YYREEE (reference sequence). The CDR3 covers 14 residues. The V end lost 2 bases, the J end lost 5 bases, and 13 bases lay between the germline ends. The CDR3 DNA reads TGTGCCAGCAGCTTAGGGGGCCGGGGGGAGACCCAGTACTTC. Translated, it gives CASSLGGRGETQYF.

This rearrangement joins TRBV21-1 to TRBJ1-5. TRBV21-1 corresponds to a pseudogene. CDR3 length equals 17 residues. CDR3 loop: CASSTSGEAGSDQPQHF. The DNA for the CDR3 is TGTGCCAGCAGCACTAGCGGGGAGGCAGGGAGTGATCAGCCCCAGCATTTT.

This clone is medium-sized (0.01 to 0.1%) within its sample. The CDR3 sequence is CASSLPDRDYGYTF. CDR3 bases: TGTGCCAGCAGCTTGCCTGACAGAGACTATGGCTACACCTTC. The chain links TRBV5-4 to TRBJ1-2; maybe TRBD1 (5 bases). This CDR3 is 14 amino acids long. The V end was cut by 1 base, the J end by 3 bases, with 10 bases between. Germline-derived CDR1 and CDR2 are SGHNT and YYREEE (reference sequence).